Listed below are T cell receptor beta chains from one sample, sequenced in a study of T cell changes during pregnancy in multiple sclerosis. TCRdb's copy holds only in-frame clones and misses some; the assay was immunoSEQ multiplex PCR. The sample yields some 60,000 clones, 75% to 95% seen once. Sequencing used peripheral blood, obtained after pregnancy. The receptor set was obtained from a female donor in good health, enrolled as a control in a pregnancy study. The CDR3 runs from the conserved cysteine through the conserved F or W.

cdr3_aa j_call v_call
CASSYGKGAVREKLFF TRBJ1-4 TRBV6-5
CASSLEGVEENEQFF TRBJ2-1 TRBV5-1
CASGRRNTEAFF TRBJ1-1 TRBV7-2
CASSPGVLNTEAFF TRBJ1-1 TRBV6-6
CASSEQGRNEKLFF TRBJ1-4 TRBV2
CASSVGPDHDQPQHF TRBJ1-5 TRBV9
CASSLQVNSPLHF TRBJ1-6 TRBV5-1
CASSRPGINTEAFF TRBJ1-1 TRBV5-4
CASTFQGAETEAFF TRBJ1-1 TRBV6-6
CASSLDFSSGNTIYF TRBJ1-3 TRBV7-2
CASSLGHLNSGNTIYF TRBJ1-3 TRBV7-8
CASLWDSNNEQFF TRBJ2-1 TRBV28
CASSSGTSGSYNEQFF TRBJ2-1 TRBV7-3
CASSQDVQGEQPQHF TRBJ1-5 TRBV4-3
CASSLVHNYGYTF TRBJ1-2 TRBV5-1
CASSRGPGTEAFF TRBJ1-1 TRBV4-1
CASSFGGSALEQYF TRBJ2-7 TRBV7-9
CASSYRWQGHYEQYF TRBJ2-7 TRBV6-5
CASSEERGSGAETQYF TRBJ2-5 TRBV2
CASSQEAPSGFAPYQETQYF TRBJ2-5 TRBV4-3
CASTIAQSTEAFF TRBJ1-1 TRBV2
CASSQEAGTGGETQYF TRBJ2-5 TRBV4-2
CASSFLGQGNEQFF TRBJ2-1 TRBV7-3
CASSSEAPTEAFF TRBJ1-1 TRBV27
CASAGDSAGELFF TRBJ2-2 TRBV6-6
CASSPTTSGSGETQYF TRBJ2-5 TRBV18
CASSQERDRDGYTF TRBJ1-2 TRBV4-1
CASSRTENTEAFF TRBJ1-1 TRBV18
CASRTSGGFSDTQYF TRBJ2-3 TRBV5-8
CASTSPQETQYF TRBJ2-5 TRBV19
CASSISNFRRGDTEAFF TRBJ1-1 TRBV19
CSVDPWAGRDTQYF TRBJ2-3 TRBV29-1
CATSRGQGGIYGYTF TRBJ1-2 TRBV15
CASSLLGALLDGYTF TRBJ1-2 TRBV27
CASRWTGSNSPLHF TRBJ1-6 TRBV27
CASSPPLGTLKLFF TRBJ1-1 TRBV27
CASSAFLGEVVTEAFF TRBJ1-1 TRBV5-5
CASSPLYEQYF TRBJ2-7 TRBV7-8
CSFSTPGADTQYF TRBJ2-3 TRBV29-1
CASSDSLRDTQYF TRBJ2-3 TRBV2
CASSLEIGQGLGYTF TRBJ1-2 TRBV5-4
CASSMSDRDRGRNTIYF TRBJ1-3 TRBV19
CATSRDRVTFPDTQYF TRBJ2-3 TRBV15
CASSISPSPDQPQHF TRBJ1-5 TRBV19
CASRFSETGGNEQYF TRBJ2-7 TRBV27
CASSPTVGTGTSNQPQHF TRBJ1-5 TRBV7-6
CASLRTGEEAFF TRBJ1-1 TRBV6-6
CASSPLAGFSYEQYF TRBJ2-7 TRBV28
CASGLAGGLTTGELFF TRBJ2-2 TRBV5-4
CASSLQGSYSTF TRBJ1-2 TRBV6-5
CASSMDYLIQETQYF TRBJ2-5 TRBV11-3
CASRLTGLGNTEAFF TRBJ1-1 TRBV5-1
CASSLYEANEKLFF TRBJ1-4 TRBV5-6
CASSETGSSYNEQFF TRBJ2-1 TRBV11-3